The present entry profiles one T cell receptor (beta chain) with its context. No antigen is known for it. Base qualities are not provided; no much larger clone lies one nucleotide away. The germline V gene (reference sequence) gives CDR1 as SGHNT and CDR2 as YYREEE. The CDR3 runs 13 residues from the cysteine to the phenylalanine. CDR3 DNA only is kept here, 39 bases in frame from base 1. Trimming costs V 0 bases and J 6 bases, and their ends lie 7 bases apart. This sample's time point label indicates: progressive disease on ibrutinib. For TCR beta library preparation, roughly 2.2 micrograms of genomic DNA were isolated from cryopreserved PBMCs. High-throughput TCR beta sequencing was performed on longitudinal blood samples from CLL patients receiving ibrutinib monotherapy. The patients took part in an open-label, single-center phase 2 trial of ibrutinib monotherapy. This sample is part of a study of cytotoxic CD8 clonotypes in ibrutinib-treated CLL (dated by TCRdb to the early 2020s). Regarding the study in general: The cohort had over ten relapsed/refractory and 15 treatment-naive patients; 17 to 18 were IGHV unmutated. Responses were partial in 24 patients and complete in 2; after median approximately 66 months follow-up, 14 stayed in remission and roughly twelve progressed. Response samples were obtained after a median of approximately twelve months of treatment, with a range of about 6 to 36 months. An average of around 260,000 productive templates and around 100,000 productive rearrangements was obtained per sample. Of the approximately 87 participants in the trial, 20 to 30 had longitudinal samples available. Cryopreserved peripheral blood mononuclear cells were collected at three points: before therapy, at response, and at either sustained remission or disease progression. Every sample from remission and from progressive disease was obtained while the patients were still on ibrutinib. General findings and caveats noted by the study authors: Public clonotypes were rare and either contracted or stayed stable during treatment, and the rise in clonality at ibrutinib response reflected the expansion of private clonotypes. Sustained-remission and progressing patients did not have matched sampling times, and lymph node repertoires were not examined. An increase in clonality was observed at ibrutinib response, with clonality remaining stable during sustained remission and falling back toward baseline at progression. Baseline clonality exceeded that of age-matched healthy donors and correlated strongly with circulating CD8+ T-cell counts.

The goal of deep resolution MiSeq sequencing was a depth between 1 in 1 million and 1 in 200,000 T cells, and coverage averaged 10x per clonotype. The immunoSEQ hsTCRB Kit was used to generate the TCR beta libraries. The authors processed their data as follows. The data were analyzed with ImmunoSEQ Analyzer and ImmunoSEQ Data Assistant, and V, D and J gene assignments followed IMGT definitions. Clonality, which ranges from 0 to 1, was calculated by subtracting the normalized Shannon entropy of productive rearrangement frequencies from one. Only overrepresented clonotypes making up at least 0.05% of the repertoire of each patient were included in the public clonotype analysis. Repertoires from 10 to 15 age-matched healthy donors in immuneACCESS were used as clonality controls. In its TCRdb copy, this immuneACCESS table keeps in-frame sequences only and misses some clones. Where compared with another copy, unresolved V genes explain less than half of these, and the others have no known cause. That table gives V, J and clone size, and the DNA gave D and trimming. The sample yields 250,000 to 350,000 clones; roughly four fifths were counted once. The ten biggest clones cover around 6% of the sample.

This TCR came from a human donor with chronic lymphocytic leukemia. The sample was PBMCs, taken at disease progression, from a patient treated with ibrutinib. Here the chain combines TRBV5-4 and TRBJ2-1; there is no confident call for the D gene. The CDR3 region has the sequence CASSLEGINEQFF. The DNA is TGTGCCAGCAGCTTGGAGGGAATCAATGAGCAGTTCTTC.